This TCR beta chain derives from a study of vaccination and CD4 T cells after COVID-19. At the Johns Hopkins FTIC core, DNA taken from cultured CD4+ T cells was sequenced by way of the Oncomine TCR Beta short-read assay. Via MiXCR, TCRdb re-called the PCR reads, giving one row per CDR3 protein. The sample has about 20,000 distinct CDR3 sequences, 66% seen once. As to treatment: approximately 9-day PBMC culture with coronavirus spike peptide pools or control peptides (ViraFEST assay). Study results and limitations: Spike mono-reactive status applied to 304 of 307 vaccine-specific clones in convalescent patients.

This clonotype was detected only a few times. The antigen is undetermined. The CDR3 has 14 residues. The germline V gene encodes CDR1 SNHLY and CDR2 FYNNEI. With V trimmed by 5 bases and J by 5 bases, 6 bases remained unmatched. The V call is TRBV2, the J call TRBJ1-2; 9 positions agree with TRBD1. Material: CD4+ T cells from blood, cultured in vitro. The clonotype comes from a human donor who had recovered from COVID-19. As DNA, the CDR3 is TGTGCCAGCAGTAGGGACAGGGCTGAGTATGGCTACACCTTC. It specifies CASSRDRAEYGYTF.